The present entry profiles one T cell receptor (beta chain) with its context. Its matching antigen is unknown. The sample belongs to a study of siplizumab effects on memory and regulatory T cells. General observations from the study: Both greater diversity than memory cells and a major contribution to the alloresponse seemed to characterize naive T cells.

Measured with immunoSEQ multiplex PCR; TCRdb has only the in-frame clones, and not every one. The sample shows around 94,000 clones, 80% to 95% of them seen only once. CDR3 length: 15 residues. Trimming cost V 0 bases and J 1 base, with 7 bases left between them. The germline V gene has CDR1 SGDLS and CDR2 YYNGEE. The sample consisted of CD4+ T cells sorted from blood. The chain recombines TRBV9 with TRBJ2-2; no definite D call. The source of this sequence is a human donor in good health. DNA for the CDR3: TGTGCCAGCAGCGTAGCCGGAGTGAACACCGGGGAGCTGTTTTTT. Translated: CASSVAGVNTGELFF.